This T cell receptor (beta chain) is drawn from a study of tumor-infiltrating T cells and Merkel cell polyomavirus (dated by TCRdb to about 2017). A note on the overall study: The study examined CD8+ T cells specific for the Merkel cell polyomavirus KLL epitope in Merkel cell carcinoma patients. Patients came in at different disease stages and had a median follow-up of around 2.5 years, ranging from roughly 1.1 to 6.0 years. Patients received varied, non-standardized therapies including chemotherapy, radiation and immunotherapies. In 14 samples, TRB sequencing was done on KLL-tetramer-sorted cells from blood or tumor-infiltrating lymphocytes, along with roughly 12 matched whole-tumor samples. Most whole-tumor samples were approximately 25-micron curls cut from formalin-fixed, paraffin-embedded tissue blocks. Across the study, one tumor sample was a frozen nodal tumor digest and one was a flash-frozen core biopsy of a metastasis.

Findings and caveats that apply to the study as a whole: KLL-specific TRB repertoires were diverse and largely private, with only one public clonotype among some 400 unique sequences, shared by two patients. Because the study covered only a single viral epitope, T cells targeting other Merkel cell polyomavirus epitopes were not captured. Significantly improved MCC-specific survival was associated with a higher fraction of KLL-specific T cells within tumors (roughly 1.9-18% versus about 0-0.15%). A significant MCC-specific survival advantage (P = 0.0051) was associated with tumors having more unique KLL-specific clonotypes (roughly 5-108 vs 0-3). The small sample size of the study (n of about 13 patients) is recognized as a limitation.

All patients' tumors stained robustly positive for Merkel cell polyomavirus Large T antigen by immunohistochemistry. The study included 12 to 13 Merkel cell carcinoma patients who had robust KLL-tetramer+ populations, above 0.04% of CD8+ T cells, in blood and/or cultured TIL. All patients were identified as Caucasian, and a median age of roughly 65 years (range roughly 50 to 80 years) was recorded. Lymph node tumors were analyzed for patients with unknown primaries who presented with nodal disease, or when there was not enough primary tissue. Worth noting for this clone: What this receptor recognizes is not known. No clone much larger than this one lies a single base away; base qualities are absent.

The germline V gene encodes CDR1 SEHNR and CDR2 FQNEAQ (reference sequence). Measured from the cysteine to the phenylalanine, the CDR3 is 14 residues long. Only the CDR3 part of the read is kept: 42 bases, read in frame from the first base. V sheds 5 bases and J sheds 1 base, leaving 11 bases between their ends. Libraries came from the immunoSEQ multiplex PCR assay. Adaptive Biotechnologies (Seattle, WA) carried out the genomic DNA extraction, TRB sequencing and normalization. Per the authors' processing: Clonality was calculated as one minus the Shannon entropy of productive TRB sequences, normalized by log2 of unique productive sequences. KLL-specific clonotypes in tumors were identified by matching TCRbeta CDR3 amino acid sequences with those from each patient's tetramer-sorted sample. TCRdb mirrors the immuneACCESS table, restricted to in-frame sequences. Some clones are absent from its copies; in checked studies, under half trace to an unresolved V gene, and the reason for the others is unknown. V and J calls and clone size are copied from that table; D and trimming were computed from the DNA. Counted in this sample were under 30,000 clones; 87% of them appeared once. The top ten clones comprise about 2.7% of the sample.

The sequence was obtained from a man aged 50-60 years with Merkel cell carcinoma. The chain is made from TRBV7-9 and TRBJ1-1; TRBD1 is a weak D gene call, 6 bases matching. Input material: lymph node tissue. CDR3 region: CASSPRQANTEAFF. The DNA sequence is as follows: TGTGCCAGCAGCCCCAGACAGGCGAACACTGAAGCTTTCTTT. Reference TRBV7-9 and TRBJ1-1 proteins supply the regions before and after the CDR3; the full variable domain is: DTGVSQNPRHKITKRGQNVTFRCDPISEHNRLYWYRQTLGQGPEFLTYFQNEAQLEKSRLLSDRFSAERPKGSFSTLEIQRTEQGDSAMYLCASSPRQANTEAFFGQGTRLTVV.